One sample yielded the 6 T cell receptor beta chains listed below, sequenced in a study of graft-versus-host responses after intestinal transplantation. Clones were sequenced by immunoSEQ multiplex PCR, and TCRdb holds only the in-frame ones, with some missing. Of fewer than 100,000 clones listed, approximately 85% are singletons. Sequenced material: PBMCs, taken 255 days after intestinal transplant. Every receptor here comes from a human patient who received an intestinal transplant, so some T cells may come from the graft donor.

The J gene is TRBJ2-5, the V gene TRBV6-1; 11 bases map to TRBD2. The germline V gene has CDR1 MNHNS and CDR2 SASEGT. The CDR3 is made up of 15 amino acids. The trim removed 3 bases at V and 2 bases at J, leaving 2 bases unmatched. The CDR3 nucleotides read TGTGCCAGCAGTGACTTAGCGGGGGGGCAAGAGACCCAGTACTTC. This encodes CASSDLAGGQETQYF.

The chain uses TRBV29-1 and TRBJ2-2; weak D call: TRBD2 (6 bases). The CDR3 covers 13 residues. The V end lost 6 bases, the J end lost 3 bases, and 11 bases lay between the germline ends. Germline CDR1 and CDR2: SQVTM and ANQGSEA. The CDR3 loop is CSVGGRYTGELFF. Here the CDR3 DNA reads TGCAGCGTAGGAGGGAGATACACCGGGGAGCTGTTTTTT.

This clone is medium-sized in the sample. The genes are TRBV10-2 and TRBJ1-5; a weak D match, TRBD1 (5 bases). V was pared by 6 bases and J by 4 bases, with 10 bases between. The CDR3 is 13 residues long. CDR1 is WSHSY and CDR2 is SAAADI in the germline V gene. CDR3 sequence: CASSGAENQPQHF. The CDR3 coding sequence is TGCGCCAGCAGCGGGGCCGAGAATCAGCCCCAGCATTTT.

V is TRBV6-1 and J is TRBJ1-5, with D uncertain. Germline lookup yields CDR1 MNHNS and CDR2 SASEGT. V was clipped by 2 bases and J by 1 base, with 15 bases between them. CDR3 length: 17 residues. The CDR3 DNA is TGTGCCAGCAGTGAATCGGGGTGGTTTTCGAGCAATCAGCCCCAGCATTTT. It is translated as CASSESGWFSSNQPQHF.

This CDR3 is CASSVGPSDYYGYTF. Written as DNA, the CDR3 is TGTGCCAGCAGCGTAGGACCCTCAGACTACTATGGCTACACCTTC. The chain recombines TRBV9 with TRBJ1-2; D gene unclear. CDR1 SGDLS and CDR2 YYNGEE come from the germline V gene. This CDR3 has 15 residues. V was shortened by 0 bases and J by 3 bases, with 12 bases between the two germline ends.

This chain connects TRBV5-1 to TRBJ2-7; 9 bases are a match to TRBD1. CDR3 length: 15 residues. Germline V gene lookup returns CDR1 SGHRS and CDR2 YFSETQ. V trimming: 2 bases; J trimming: 4 bases; junction bases outside the gene matches: 7. In DNA form, the CDR3 reads TGCGCCAGCAGCTTAGAAACAGGGGGCTGGTACGAGCAGTACTTC. The encoded protein is CASSLETGGWYEQYF.